This record concerns one T cell receptor (beta chain) sequence. Its cognate antigen is unknown. Memory CD4+ cells were the fraction left after CD45RA+ naive selection. This entry comes from a study of shared clonotypes between healthy human individuals. Study observations and caveats: Non-shared clonotypes displayed generation probabilities falling below those of clonotypes present in all four donors. Between several donors, naive CD4 clonotypes were shared at a level of about 5%.

The data were produced by immunoSEQ multiplex PCR, yet TCRdb's version contains in-frame clones alone and is incomplete. The sample lists 2 million to 2.5 million clones; over 85% were seen once. CDR3 length: 14 residues. The V gene's germline CDR1 is MNHEY and CDR2 SVGAGI. Trimming took off 7 bases at V and 1 base at J, with 13 bases between the two ends. Sequenced material: naive CD4+ T cells from PBMCs. The subset here: CD45RA+ positively selected. The J gene is TRBJ1-1, the V gene TRBV6-5; D is unclear. This TCR came from a man aged 18 to 29 in good health. Some clones in this sample may be carry-over from other donors' samples. CDR3 residues: CASTSSVANTEAFF. CDR3 DNA: TGTGCCAGCACCTCCTCGGTAGCGAACACTGAAGCTTTCTTT.